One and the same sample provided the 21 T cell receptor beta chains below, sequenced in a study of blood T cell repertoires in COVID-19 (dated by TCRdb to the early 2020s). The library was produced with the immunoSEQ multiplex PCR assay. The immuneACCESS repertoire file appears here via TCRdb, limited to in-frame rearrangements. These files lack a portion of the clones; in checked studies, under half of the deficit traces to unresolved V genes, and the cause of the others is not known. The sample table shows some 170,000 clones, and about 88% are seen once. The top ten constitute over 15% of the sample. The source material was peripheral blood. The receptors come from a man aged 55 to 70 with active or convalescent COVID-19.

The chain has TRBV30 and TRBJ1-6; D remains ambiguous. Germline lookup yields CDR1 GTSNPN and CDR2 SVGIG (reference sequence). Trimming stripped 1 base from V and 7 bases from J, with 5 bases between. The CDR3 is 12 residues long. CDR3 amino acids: CAWSAGNSPLHF. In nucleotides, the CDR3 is TGTGCCTGGAGTGCTGGCAATTCACCCCTCCACTTT.

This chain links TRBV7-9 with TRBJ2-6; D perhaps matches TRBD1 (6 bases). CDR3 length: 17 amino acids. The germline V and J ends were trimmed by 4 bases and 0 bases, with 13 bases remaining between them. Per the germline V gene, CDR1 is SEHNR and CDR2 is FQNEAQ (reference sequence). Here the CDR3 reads CASSSGVAGSGANVLTF. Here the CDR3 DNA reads TGTGCCAGCAGCTCAGGGGTGGCGGGCTCTGGGGCCAACGTCCTGACTTTC.

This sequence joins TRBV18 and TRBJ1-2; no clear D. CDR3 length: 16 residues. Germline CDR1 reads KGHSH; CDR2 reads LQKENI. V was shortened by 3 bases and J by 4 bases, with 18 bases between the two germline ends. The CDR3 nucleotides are TGTGCCAGCTCACCCGCGAAGTCCCCCTGGGCCTATGGCTACACCTTC. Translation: CASSPAKSPWAYGYTF.

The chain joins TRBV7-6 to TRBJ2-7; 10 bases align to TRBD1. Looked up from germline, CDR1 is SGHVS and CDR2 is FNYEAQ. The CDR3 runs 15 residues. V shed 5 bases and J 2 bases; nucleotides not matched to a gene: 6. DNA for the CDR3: TGTGCCAGCAGCCCTGGGGACAGGGGTCCCTACGAGCAGTACTTC. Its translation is CASSPGDRGPYEQYF.

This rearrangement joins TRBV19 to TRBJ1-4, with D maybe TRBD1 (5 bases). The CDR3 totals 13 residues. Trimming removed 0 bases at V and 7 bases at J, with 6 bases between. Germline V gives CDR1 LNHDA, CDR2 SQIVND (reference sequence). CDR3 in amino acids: CASSIDRAEKLFF. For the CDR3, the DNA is TGTGCCAGTAGTATAGACAGGGCTGAAAAACTGTTTTTT.

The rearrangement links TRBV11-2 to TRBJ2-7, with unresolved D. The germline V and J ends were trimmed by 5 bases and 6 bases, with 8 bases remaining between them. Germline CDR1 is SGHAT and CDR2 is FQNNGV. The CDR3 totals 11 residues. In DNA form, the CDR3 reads TGTGCCAGCAGCCCTAGAGGCGAGCAGTACTTC. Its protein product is CASSPRGEQYF.

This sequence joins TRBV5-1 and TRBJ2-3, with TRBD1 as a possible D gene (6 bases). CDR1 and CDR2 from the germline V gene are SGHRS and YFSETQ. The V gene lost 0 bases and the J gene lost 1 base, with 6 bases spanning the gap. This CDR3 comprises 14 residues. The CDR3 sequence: CASSLDRGTDTQYF. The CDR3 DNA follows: TGCGCCAGCAGCTTGGACAGGGGCACAGATACGCAGTATTTT.

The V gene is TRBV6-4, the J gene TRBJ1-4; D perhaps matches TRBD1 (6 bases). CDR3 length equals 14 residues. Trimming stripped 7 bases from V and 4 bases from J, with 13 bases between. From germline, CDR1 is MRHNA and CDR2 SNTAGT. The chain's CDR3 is CASTGGPGNEKLFF. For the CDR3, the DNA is TGTGCCAGCACGGGGGGCCCGGGTAATGAAAAACTGTTTTTT.

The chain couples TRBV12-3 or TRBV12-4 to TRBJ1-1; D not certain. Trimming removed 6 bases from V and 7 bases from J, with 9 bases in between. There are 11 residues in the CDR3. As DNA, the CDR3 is TGTGCCAGCAGAACAGCAGATGAAGCTTTCTTT. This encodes CASRTADEAFF.

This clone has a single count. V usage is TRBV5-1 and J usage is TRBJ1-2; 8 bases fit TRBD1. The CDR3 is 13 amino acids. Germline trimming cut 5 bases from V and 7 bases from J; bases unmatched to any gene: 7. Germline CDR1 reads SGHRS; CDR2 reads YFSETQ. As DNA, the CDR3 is TGCGCCAGCAGGAGGACAGGGAGTAGTGGCTACACCTTC. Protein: CASRRTGSSGYTF.

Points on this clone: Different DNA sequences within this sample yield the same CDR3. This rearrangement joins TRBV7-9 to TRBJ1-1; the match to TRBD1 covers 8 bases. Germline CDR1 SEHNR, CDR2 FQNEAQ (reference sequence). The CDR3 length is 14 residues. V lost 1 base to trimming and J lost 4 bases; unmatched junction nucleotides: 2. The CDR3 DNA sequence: TGTGCCAGCAGCTTAGACAGGGGGAGCACTGAAGCTTTCTTT. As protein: CASSLDRGSTEAFF.

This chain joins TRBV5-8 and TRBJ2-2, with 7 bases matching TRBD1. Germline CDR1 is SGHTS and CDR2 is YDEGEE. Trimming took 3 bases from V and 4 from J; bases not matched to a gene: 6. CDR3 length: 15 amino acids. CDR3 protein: CASSWMTGFTGELFF. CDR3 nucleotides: TGTGCCAGCAGCTGGATGACAGGGTTCACCGGGGAGCTGTTTTTT.

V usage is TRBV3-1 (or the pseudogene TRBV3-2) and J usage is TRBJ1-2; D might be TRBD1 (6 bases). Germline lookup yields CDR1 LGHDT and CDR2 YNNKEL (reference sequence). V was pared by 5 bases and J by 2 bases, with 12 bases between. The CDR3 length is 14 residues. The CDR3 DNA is TGTGCCAGCAGCAGCACAGACAGGAACTATGGCTACACCTTC. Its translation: CASSSTDRNYGYTF.

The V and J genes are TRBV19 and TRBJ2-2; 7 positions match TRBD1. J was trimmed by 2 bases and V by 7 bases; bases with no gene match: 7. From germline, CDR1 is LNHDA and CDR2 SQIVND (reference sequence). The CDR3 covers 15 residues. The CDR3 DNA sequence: TGTGCCAGTACCCGAGACAGGGAAAACACCGGGGAGCTGTTTTTT. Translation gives CASTRDRENTGELFF.

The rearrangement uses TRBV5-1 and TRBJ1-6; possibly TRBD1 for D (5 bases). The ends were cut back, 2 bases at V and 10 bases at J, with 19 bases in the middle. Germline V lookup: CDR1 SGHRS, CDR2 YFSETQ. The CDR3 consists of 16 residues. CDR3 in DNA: TGCGCCAGCAGCTTTTCGGACCCGACAGATGGCTCACCCCTCCACTTT. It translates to CASSFSDPTDGSPLHF.

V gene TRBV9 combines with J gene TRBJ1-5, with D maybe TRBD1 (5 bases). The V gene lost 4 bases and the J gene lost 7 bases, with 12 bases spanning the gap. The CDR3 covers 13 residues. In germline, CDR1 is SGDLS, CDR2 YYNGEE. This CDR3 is CASSRGDRQPQHF. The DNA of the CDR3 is TGTGCCAGCAGCCGAGGTGACAGACAGCCCCAGCATTTT.

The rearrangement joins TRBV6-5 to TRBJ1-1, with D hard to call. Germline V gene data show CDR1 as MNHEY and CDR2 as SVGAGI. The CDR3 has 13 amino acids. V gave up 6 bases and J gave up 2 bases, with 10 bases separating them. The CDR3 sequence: CASRLRVNTEAFF. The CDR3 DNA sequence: TGTGCCAGCAGACTTCGAGTAAACACTGAAGCTTTCTTT.

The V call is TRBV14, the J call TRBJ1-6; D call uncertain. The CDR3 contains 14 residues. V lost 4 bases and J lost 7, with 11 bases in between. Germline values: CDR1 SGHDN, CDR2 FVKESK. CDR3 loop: CASSPTAWNSPLHF. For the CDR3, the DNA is TGTGCCAGCAGCCCAACTGCCTGGAATTCACCCCTCCACTTT.

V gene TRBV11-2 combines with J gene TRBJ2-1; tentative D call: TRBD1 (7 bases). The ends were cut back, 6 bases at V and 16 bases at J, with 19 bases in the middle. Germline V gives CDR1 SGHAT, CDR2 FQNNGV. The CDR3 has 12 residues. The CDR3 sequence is CASSGGGVFCFF. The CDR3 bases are TGTGCCAGCAGTGGAGGGGGCGTTTTTTGTTTCTTC.

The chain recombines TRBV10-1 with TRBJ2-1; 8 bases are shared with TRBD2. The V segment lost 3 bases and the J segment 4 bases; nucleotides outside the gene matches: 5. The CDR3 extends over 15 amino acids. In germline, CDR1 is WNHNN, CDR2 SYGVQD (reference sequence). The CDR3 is CASSESGGSYNEQFF. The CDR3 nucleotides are TGCGCCAGCAGTGAATCGGGAGGGAGTTACAATGAGCAGTTCTTC.

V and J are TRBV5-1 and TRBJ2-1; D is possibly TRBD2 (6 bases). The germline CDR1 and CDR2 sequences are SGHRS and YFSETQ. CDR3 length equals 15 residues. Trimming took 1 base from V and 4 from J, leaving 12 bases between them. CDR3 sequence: CASSLRAGLYNEQFF. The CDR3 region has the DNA TGCGCCAGCAGCTTGAGAGCGGGCCTTTACAATGAGCAGTTCTTC.